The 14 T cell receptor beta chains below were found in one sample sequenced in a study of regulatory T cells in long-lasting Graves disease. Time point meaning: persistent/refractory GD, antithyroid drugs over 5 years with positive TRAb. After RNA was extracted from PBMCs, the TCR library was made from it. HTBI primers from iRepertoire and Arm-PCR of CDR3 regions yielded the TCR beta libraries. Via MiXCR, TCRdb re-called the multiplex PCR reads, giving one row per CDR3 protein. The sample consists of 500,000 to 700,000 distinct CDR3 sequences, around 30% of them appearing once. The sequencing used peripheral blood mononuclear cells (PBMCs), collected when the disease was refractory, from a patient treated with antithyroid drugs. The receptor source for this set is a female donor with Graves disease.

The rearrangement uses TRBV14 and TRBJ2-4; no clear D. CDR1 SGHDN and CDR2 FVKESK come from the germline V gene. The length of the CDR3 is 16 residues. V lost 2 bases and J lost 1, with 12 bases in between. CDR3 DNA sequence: TGTGCCAGCAGCCAAAGGGATGTGAGGGCCAAAAACATTCAGTACTTC. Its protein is CASSQRDVRAKNIQYF.

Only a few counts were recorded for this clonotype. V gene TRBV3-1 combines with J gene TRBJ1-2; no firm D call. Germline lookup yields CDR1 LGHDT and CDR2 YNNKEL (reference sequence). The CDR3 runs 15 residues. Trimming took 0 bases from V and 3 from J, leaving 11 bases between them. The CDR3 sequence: CASSQDIRQHYGYTF. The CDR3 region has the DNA TGTGCCAGCAGCCAAGATATCCGTCAGCACTATGGCTACACCTTC.

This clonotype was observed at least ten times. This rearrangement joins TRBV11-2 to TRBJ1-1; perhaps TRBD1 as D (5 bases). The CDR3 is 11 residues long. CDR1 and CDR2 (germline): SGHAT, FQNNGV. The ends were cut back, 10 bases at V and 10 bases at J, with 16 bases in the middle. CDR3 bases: TGTGCCATCTGGAGGAGGGGACGAGCTTTCTTT. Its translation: CAIWRRGRAFF.

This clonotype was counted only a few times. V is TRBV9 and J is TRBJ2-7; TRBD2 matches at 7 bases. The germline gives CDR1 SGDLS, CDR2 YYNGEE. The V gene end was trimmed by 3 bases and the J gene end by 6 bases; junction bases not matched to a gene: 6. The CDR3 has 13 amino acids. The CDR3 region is CASSAGGGFEQYF. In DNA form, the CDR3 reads TGTGCCAGCAGCGCTGGGGGGGGTTTCGAGCAGTACTTC.

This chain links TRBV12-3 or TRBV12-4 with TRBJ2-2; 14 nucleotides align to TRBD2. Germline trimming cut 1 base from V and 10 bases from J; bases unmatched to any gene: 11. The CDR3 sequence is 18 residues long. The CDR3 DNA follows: TGTGCCAGCAGTTTAGGGACAGGGGGACTAGCGGGAGTCGAGGAGCTGTTTTTT. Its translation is CASSLGTGGLAGVEELFF.

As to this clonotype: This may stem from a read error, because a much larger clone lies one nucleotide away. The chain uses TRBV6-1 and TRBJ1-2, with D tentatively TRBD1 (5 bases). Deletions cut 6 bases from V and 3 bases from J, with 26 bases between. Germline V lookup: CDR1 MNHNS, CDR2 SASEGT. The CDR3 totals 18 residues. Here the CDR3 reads CASRPHRPGPLGDYGYTF. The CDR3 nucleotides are TGTGCCAGCAGACCCCACCGGCCGGGCCCACTGGGGGACTATGGCTACACCTTC.

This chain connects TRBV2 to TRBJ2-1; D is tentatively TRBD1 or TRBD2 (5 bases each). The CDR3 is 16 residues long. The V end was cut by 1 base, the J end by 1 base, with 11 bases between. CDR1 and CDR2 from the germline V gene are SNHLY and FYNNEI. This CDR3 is CASSEVGLASYNEQFF. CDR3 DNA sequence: TGTGCCAGCAGTGAAGTGGGGCTAGCTTCCTACAATGAGCAGTTCTTC.

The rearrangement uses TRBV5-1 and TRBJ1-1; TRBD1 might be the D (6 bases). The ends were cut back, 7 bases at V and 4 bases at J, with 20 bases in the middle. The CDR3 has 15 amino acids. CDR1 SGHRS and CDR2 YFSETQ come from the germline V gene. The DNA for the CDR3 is TGCGCCAGCTCCCCGGGGGGGGCGCTGGTCACTGAAGCTTTCTTT. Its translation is CASSPGGALVTEAFF. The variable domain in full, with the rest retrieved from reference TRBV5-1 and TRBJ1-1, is KAGVTQTPRYLIKTRGQQVTLSCSPISGHRSVSWYQQTPGQGLQFLFEYFSETQRNKGNFPGRFSGRQFSNSRSEMNVSTLELGDSALYLCASSPGGALVTEAFFGQGTRLTVV.

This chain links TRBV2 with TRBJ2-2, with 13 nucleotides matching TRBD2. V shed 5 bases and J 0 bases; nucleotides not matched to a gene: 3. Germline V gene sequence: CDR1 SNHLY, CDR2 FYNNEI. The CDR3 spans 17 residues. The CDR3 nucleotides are TGTGCCAGCAGTTTGACTAGCGGGAGGTCGAACACCGGGGAGCTGTTTTTT. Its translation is CASSLTSGRSNTGELFF.

This CDR3 reads CASSYGTGGNTEAFF. The CDR3 coding sequence is TGTGCCAGCAGTTACGGGACAGGAGGGAACACTGAAGCTTTCTTT. The V gene is TRBV6-5, the J gene TRBJ1-1; 8 bases fit TRBD1. The CDR3 extends over 15 amino acids. V gave up 2 bases and J gave up 1 base; unmatched junction bases: 3. The germline CDR1 and CDR2 sequences are MNHEY and SVGAGI.

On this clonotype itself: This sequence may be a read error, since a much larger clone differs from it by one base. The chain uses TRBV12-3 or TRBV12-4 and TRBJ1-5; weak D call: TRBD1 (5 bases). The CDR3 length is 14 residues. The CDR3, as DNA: TGTGCCAGCAGTTTAAGGAGGGGCAATCAGCCCCAGCGTTTT. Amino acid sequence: CASSLRRGNQPQRF.

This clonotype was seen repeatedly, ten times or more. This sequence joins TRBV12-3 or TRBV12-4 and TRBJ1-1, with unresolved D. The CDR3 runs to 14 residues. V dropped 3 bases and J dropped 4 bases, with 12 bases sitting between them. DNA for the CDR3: TGTGCCAGCAGTTTGGGCAGTAGGGCCACTGAAGCTTTCTTT. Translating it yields CASSLGSRATEAFF.

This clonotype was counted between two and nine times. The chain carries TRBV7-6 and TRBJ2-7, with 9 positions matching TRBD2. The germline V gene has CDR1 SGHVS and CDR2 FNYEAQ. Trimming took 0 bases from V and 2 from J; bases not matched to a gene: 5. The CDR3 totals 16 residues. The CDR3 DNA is TGTGCCAGCAGCTTAGCGAGGCCTAGCGGGACCTACGAGCAGTACTTC. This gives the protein CASSLARPSGTYEQYF.

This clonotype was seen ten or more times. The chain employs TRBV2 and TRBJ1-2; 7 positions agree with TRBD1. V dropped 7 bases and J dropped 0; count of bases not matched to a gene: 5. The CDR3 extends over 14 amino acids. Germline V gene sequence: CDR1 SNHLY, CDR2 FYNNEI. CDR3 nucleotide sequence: TGTGCCAGCACCCGACAGGGAGCTAACTATGGCTACACCTTC. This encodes CASTRQGANYGYTF.